These 15 T cell receptor beta chains originate from one sample sequenced in a study of T cell responses to AZD1222 COVID-19 vaccine. The repertoire was sequenced with immunoSEQ multiplex PCR; TCRdb's copy has only in-frame clones and lacks some. This table holds about 97,000 clones, almost 85% found once. The source material was peripheral blood, sampled on day 0 of AZD1222 vaccination. The source is an adult in good health.

The chain combines TRBV11-3 with TRBJ2-2; D is uncertain. Germline CDR1 reads SGHNT; CDR2 reads YENEEA. V was cut by 1 base and J by 9 bases, with 15 bases left in between. CDR3 size: 15 residues. CDR3 bases: TGTGCCAGCAGCTTAGTAGGGCCCCCGAGGTGGGAGCTGTTTTTT. Encoded protein: CASSLVGPPRWELFF.

The chain combines TRBV27 with TRBJ2-2; no reliable D call. V shed 1 base and J shed 6 bases, with 6 bases lying between them. The CDR3 is made up of 13 amino acids. Germline loops: CDR1 MNHEY, CDR2 SMNVEV (reference sequence). In DNA form, the CDR3 reads TGTGCCAGCAGTTTATTTGGGGCCGGGGAGCTGTTTTTT. Amino acid sequence: CASSLFGAGELFF.

The chain combines TRBV7-8 with TRBJ2-1, with D perhaps matching TRBD1 (6 bases). The CDR3 spans 15 residues. Germline CDR1 and CDR2: SGHVS and FQNEAQ. Trimming removed 5 bases from V and 8 bases from J, with 19 bases in between. As DNA, the CDR3 is TGTGCCAGCAGCCTCCCAGGGGCCGGGTGGGATGAGCAGTTCTTC. This encodes CASSLPGAGWDEQFF.

The chain uses TRBV18 and TRBJ2-7; D uncertain. The germline gives CDR1 KGHSH, CDR2 LQKENI. The V gene lost 4 bases and the J gene lost 7 bases, with 8 bases spanning the gap. CDR3 size: 11 residues. The CDR3, as DNA: TGTGCCAGCTCACGGGATAAGGAGCAGTACTTC. Protein: CASSRDKEQYF. The entire variable domain, with the rest obtained from reference TRBV18 and TRBJ2-7, is as follows: NAGVMQNPRHLVRRRGQEARLRCSPMKGHSHVYWYRQLPEEGLKFMVYLQKENIIDESGMPKERFSAEFPKEGPSILRIQQVVRGDSAAYFCASSRDKEQYFGPGTRLTVT.

This chain joins TRBV7-2 and TRBJ1-5, with D maybe TRBD1 (6 bases). Trimming pared 5 bases from V and 1 base from J, leaving 12 bases between. Germline V lookup: CDR1 SGHTA, CDR2 FQGNSA. This CDR3 contains 15 residues. The CDR3 loop reads CASSPRGASNQPQHF. In DNA, the CDR3 is TGTGCCAGCAGCCCGCGGGGGGCAAGCAATCAGCCCCAGCATTTT.

The V call is TRBV13, the J call TRBJ2-5; TRBD1 is a possible D gene (6 bases). Trimming pared 3 bases from V and 5 bases from J, leaving 16 bases between. The CDR3 sequence is 15 residues long. Germline CDR1 PRHDT, CDR2 FYEKMQ (reference sequence). CDR3 DNA sequence: TGTGCCAGCAGCTTTCTCGCTCCCCAGGGGGAGACCCAGTACTTC. Translation: CASSFLAPQGETQYF.

This chain links TRBV6-5 with TRBJ1-3, with D uncertain. Trimming removed 0 bases at V and 0 bases at J, with 6 bases between. This CDR3 has 15 residues. From germline, CDR1 is MNHEY and CDR2 SVGAGI. CDR3 in DNA: TGTGCCAGCAGTTACTCGAGTAACTCTGGAAACACCATATATTTT. Translating gives CASSYSSNSGNTIYF.

The gene calls are TRBV7-8 and TRBJ2-3; D is unresolved. This CDR3 comprises 11 residues. Trimming removed 5 bases from V and 2 bases from J, with 2 bases in between. Per the germline V gene, CDR1 is SGHVS and CDR2 is FQNEAQ. The CDR3 DNA is TGTGCCAGCAGCGTCACAGATACGCAGTATTTT. It translates to CASSVTDTQYF.

The rearrangement uses TRBV4-3 and TRBJ2-6; D is possibly TRBD1 (5 bases). The CDR3 consists of 19 residues. Germline CDR1 and CDR2: LGHNA and YSLEER. The V gene lost 0 bases and the J gene lost 0 bases, with 15 bases spanning the gap. The CDR3 DNA is TGCGCCAGCAGCCAAGATCTCCACTTGACAGACTCTGGGGCCAACGTCCTGACTTTC. This gives the protein CASSQDLHLTDSGANVLTF.

The V gene is TRBV6-5, the J gene TRBJ1-2; perhaps TRBD1 as D (6 bases). The CDR3 consists of 13 residues. CDR1 MNHEY and CDR2 SVGAGI come from the germline V gene. Trimming left V 7 bases short and J 4 bases short, with 13 bases between. CDR3 sequence (DNA): TGTGCCAGCATCCCAGGGGTGGCCTATGGCTACACCTTC. Amino acids: CASIPGVAYGYTF.

This clone has only a few counts. This rearrangement joins TRBV21-1 to TRBJ1-3; TRBD1, as called in the table, went unchecked against the DNA. TRBV21-1 is assigned pseudogene status. This CDR3 has 16 amino acids. The CDR3: CASRQGWGFSGNTIYF. The CDR3 DNA follows: TGTGCCAGTCGACAGGGTTGGGGTTTCTCTGGAAACACCATATATTTT.

The chain uses TRBV24-1 and TRBJ1-3; 8 nucleotides line up with TRBD1. This CDR3 is 16 amino acids long. J was trimmed by 4 bases and V by 4 bases; bases with no gene match: 8. Germline values: CDR1 KGHDR, CDR2 SFDVKD. The CDR3 region is CATSDPQTGDGNTIYF. CDR3 sequence (DNA): TGTGCCACCAGTGACCCCCAGACAGGGGACGGAAACACCATATATTTT.

The chain links TRBV3-1 (or the pseudogene TRBV3-2) to TRBJ1-2; D is possibly TRBD1 (6 bases). This CDR3 is built from 14 residues. The germline V and J ends were trimmed by 3 bases and 6 bases, with 14 bases remaining between them. From germline, CDR1 is LGHDT and CDR2 YNNKEL (reference sequence). The CDR3 DNA follows: TGTGCCAGCAGCCAGATCGACAAGGGGGATGGCTACACCTTC. Translated: CASSQIDKGDGYTF.

The rearrangement uses TRBV27 and TRBJ1-4; the D is unclear. This CDR3 comprises 15 residues. Germline loops: CDR1 MNHEY, CDR2 SMNVEV (reference sequence). Trimming cost V 6 bases and J 8 bases, with 19 bases left between them. CDR3 protein: CASRARNTMGEKLFF. For the CDR3, the DNA is TGTGCCAGCAGAGCCCGAAACACGATGGGGGAAAAACTGTTTTTT.

The chain employs TRBV6-1 and TRBJ2-4; 9 nucleotides align to TRBD2. Unmatched junction bases numbered 1, after V lost 3 bases and J lost 7 bases. The CDR3 runs 13 residues. The germline CDR1 and CDR2 sequences are MNHNS and SASEGT. This chain's CDR3 is CASSESGGNIQYF. The CDR3 DNA is TGTGCCAGCAGTGAGAGCGGGGGGAACATTCAGTACTTC.